The table lists the clone carrying this T cell receptor beta chain with a few counts. This entry is derived from a study of response to subunit inactivated influenza vaccine. TCRdb re-derived calls from the RT-PCR reads in MiXCR, one entry per CDR3 protein. The sample yields 500,000 to 600,000 distinct CDR3 sequences, 11% seen once. V was trimmed by 5 bases and J by 3 bases, leaving 20 bases between them. CDR1 and CDR2 from the germline V gene are SGHAT and FQNNGV. The CDR3 is 16 amino acids. The same data also contributed to another study, on T cells expressing NK-cell markers. According to that study: The authors made TCR beta cDNA libraries by 5'RACE template switching. This switching added a universal primer site and UMIs. Sorted CD3+CD56-NKG2C+, CD3+CD56+NKG2C+ and CD3+CD56+NKG2C- T cells supplied the TCR beta repertoires. Among the eight sequenced donors, seven tested HCMV-seropositive and one tested seronegative. NKG2C+ dominant clonotypes from more than 5 donors made up about 1.0-7.5% of CD8+ T cells. In several donors, dominant clonotypes made up about 28.3-65% of CD3+CD56-NKG2C+ cells.

The chain recombines TRBV11-2 with TRBJ2-7; D not certain. The receptor was derived from a man in his fifties or sixties who received an inactivated influenza vaccine. The material was PBMCs from blood, obtained on the day of vaccination. The CDR3 nucleotides are TGTGCCAGCAGCCCCAACCCCAGTCCAACCAACTACGAGCAGTACTTC. Residues: CASSPNPSPTNYEQYF. The variable domain in full, completed from reference TRBV11-2 and TRBJ2-7, reads EAGVAQSPRYKIIEKRQSVAFWCNPISGHATLYWYQQILGQGPKLLIQFQNNGVVDDSQLPKDRFSAERLKGVDSTLKIQPAKLEDSAVYLCASSPNPSPTNYEQYFGPGTRLTVT.